Following are 12 T cell receptor beta chains from one sample sequenced in a study of blood T cell repertoires in COVID-19. Generated by immunoSEQ multiplex PCR, the TCRdb table keeps only in-frame clones and is missing some. There are more than 80,000 clones in the sample; 70% to 85% occur only once, and just under 25% lies in the top ten. The sequenced sample consisted of peripheral blood. The receptors originated from a woman aged 60-75 years in a cohort sampled during active or convalescent COVID-19.

The CDR3 reads CASSLPRTGSSYEQYF. Written as DNA, the CDR3 is TGTGCCAGCAGCTTACCCCGGACAGGGAGCTCCTACGAGCAGTACTTC. This rearrangement joins TRBV7-9 to TRBJ2-7, with 8 nucleotides matching TRBD1. The CDR3 contains 16 residues. Germline assignment: CDR1 SEHNR and CDR2 FQNEAQ (reference sequence). Trimming cost V 2 bases and J 0 bases; bases outside gene matches: 6.

The chain carries TRBV10-3 and TRBJ1-5; TRBD1 matches 12 bases. Germline V lookup: CDR1 ENHRY, CDR2 SYGVKD. J was trimmed by 5 bases and V by 10 bases; bases with no gene match: 18. The CDR3 length is 18 residues. CDR3 amino acids: CATPPMGQGARRDQPQHF. The CDR3 nucleotides are TGTGCCACGCCCCCAATGGGACAGGGGGCGAGACGGGATCAGCCCCAGCATTTT.

V gene TRBV2 combines with J gene TRBJ1-5; 8 nucleotides align to TRBD1. With 5 bases clipped from V and 2 bases from J, the junction kept 2 bases outside the gene matches. Germline loops: CDR1 SNHLY, CDR2 FYNNEI. The CDR3 loop spans 14 amino acids. This CDR3 is CASSSGQGNQPQHF. The CDR3, as DNA: TGTGCCAGCAGTTCGGGACAGGGCAATCAGCCCCAGCATTTT.

The gene calls are TRBV19 and TRBJ1-1; D ambiguous. Trimming stripped 0 bases from V and 1 base from J, with 15 bases between. Germline V gene lookup returns CDR1 LNHDA and CDR2 SQIVND (reference sequence). There are 17 residues in the CDR3. The CDR3, as DNA: TGTGCCAGTAGTATAGATCGAAAGTCGCTCAGGAACACTGAAGCTTTCTTT. This translates into CASSIDRKSLRNTEAFF.

The rearrangement joins TRBV6-5 to TRBJ2-5; no firm D call. CDR1 and CDR2 (germline): MNHEY, SVGAGI. V gave up 9 bases and J gave up 2 bases, with 13 bases separating them. The CDR3 has 13 amino acids. CDR3 sequence (DNA): TGTGCCAGTCACCGCTCCAGGCAAGAGACCCAGTACTTC. Protein: CASHRSRQETQYF.

The rearrangement joins TRBV6-5 to TRBJ2-5; 10 bases map to TRBD2. The CDR3 has 16 amino acids. Germline V lookup: CDR1 MNHEY, CDR2 SVGAGI. The junction had 3 bases not matched to a gene; V was cut back by 0 bases and J by 2 bases. DNA for the CDR3: TGTGCCAGCAGTTACTCGATTAGCGGGGGGCAAGAGACCCAGTACTTC. Translating gives CASSYSISGGQETQYF.

The V and J genes are TRBV9 and TRBJ1-1; D perhaps matches TRBD1 (6 bases). The germline CDR1 and CDR2 sequences are SGDLS and YYNGEE. V lost 0 bases to trimming and J lost 4 bases, with 10 bases between them. CDR3 length: 14 amino acids. The CDR3 loop reads CASSVVSGATEAFF. The CDR3 bases are TGTGCCAGCAGCGTAGTGTCAGGGGCCACTGAAGCTTTCTTT.

The chain joins TRBV2 to TRBJ2-3, with 9 bases aligning to TRBD2. The CDR3 runs to 15 residues. CDR1 is SNHLY, CDR2 FYNNEI, per germline. V was pared by 6 bases and J by 2 bases, with 6 bases of the junction left unmatched. The CDR3 is CASSPLAGYTDTQYF. The CDR3 DNA sequence: TGTGCCAGCAGCCCCCTAGCGGGGTACACAGATACGCAGTATTTT.

V is TRBV12-5 and J is TRBJ1-3, with a weak D call TRBD1 (6 bases). This CDR3 contains 14 residues. With 6 bases removed from V and 8 bases from J, the gap between germline ends came to 17 bases. From germline, CDR1 is LGHNT and CDR2 FRNRAP. The CDR3 reads CASGLGQPADTIYF. Written as DNA, the CDR3 is TGTGCTAGTGGCCTCGGACAGCCGGCGGACACCATATATTTT. The variable domain in full, with the rest retrieved from reference TRBV12-5 and TRBJ1-3, is DARVTQTPRHKVTEMGQEVTMRCQPILGHNTVFWYRQTMMQGLELLAYFRNRAPLDDSGMPKDRFSAEMPDATLATLKIQPSEPRDSAVYFCASGLGQPADTIYFGEGSWLTVV.

The gene calls are TRBV5-6 and TRBJ1-1; 7 bases align to TRBD1. Trimming removed 1 base from V and 1 base from J; junction bases left unmatched: 7. In germline, CDR1 is SGHDT, CDR2 YYEEEE. This CDR3 region has 16 residues. The DNA for the CDR3 is TGTGCCAGCAGCTTGAGGGGGCCTAGACGGAACACTGAAGCTTTCTTT. Translating gives CASSLRGPRRNTEAFF. Full variable domain (outside the CDR3, taken from reference TRBV5-6 and TRBJ1-1): DAGVTQSPTHLIKTRGQQVTLRCSPKSGHDTVSWYQQALGQGPQFIFQYYEEEERQRGNFPDRFSGHQFPNYSSELNVNALLLGDSALYLCASSLRGPRRNTEAFFGQGTRLTVV.

This chain connects TRBV4-2 to TRBJ1-2; a weak D match, TRBD1 (6 bases). The V gene lost 4 bases and the J gene lost 2 bases, with 8 bases spanning the gap. Germline CDR1 and CDR2: LGHNA and YNFKEQ. CDR3 size: 13 residues. This CDR3 reads CASSRTENYGYTF. Written as DNA, the CDR3 is TGTGCCAGCAGCCGGACAGAGAACTATGGCTACACCTTC.

V is TRBV5-8 and J is TRBJ2-3, with TRBD2 matching over 8 bases. This CDR3 contains 14 residues. J gave up 4 bases and V 4 bases, and 5 bases lay outside the gene matches. The germline V gene has CDR1 SGHTS and CDR2 YDEGEE. CDR3 in amino acids: CASSHRRGADTQYF. The CDR3, as DNA: TGTGCCAGCAGCCATAGGCGGGGGGCAGATACGCAGTATTTT.